Listed below are T cell receptor beta chains from one sample, sequenced in a study of metastatic and nonmetastatic thyroid tumors. TCRdb re-clonotyped the PCR reads via MiXCR. The data hold roughly 20,000 clones, with about a third observed a single time. Sample: tumor tissue. The receptor set was obtained from a female donor with papillary thyroid cancer or a benign thyroid nodule (not recorded which). Some clones in this sample may be carry-over from other donors' samples. The CDR3 runs from the conserved cysteine through the conserved F or W. Fields, in order: D gene, J gene, clone size, V gene, CDR3 protein, CDR3 DNA. D genes are given only for firm matches. Size values are once, few and many counts, or a class for expanded clones, and some rows have none.

>NA|TRBJ2-3|NA|TRBV2
CASSEMVTDTQYF
TGTGCCAGCAGTGAAATGGTTACAGATACGCAGTATTTT
>TRBD1|TRBJ2-5|few|TRBV6-2/TRBV6-3
CASSTTGVEETQYF
TGTGCCAGCAGTACGACAGGGGTAGAAGAGACCCAGTACTTC
>NA|TRBJ1-4|NA|TRBV4-1
CASSRVYPDGNEKLFF
TGCGCCAGCAGCCGGGTCTACCCGGACGGTAATGAAAAACTGTTTTTT
>TRBD2|TRBJ2-1|NA|TRBV12-3/TRBV12-4
CASSLGTSGKWREQFF
TGTGCCAGCAGTTTGGGGACTAGCGGGAAATGGCGGGAGCAGTTCTTC
>NA|TRBJ2-7|few|TRBV20-1
CSASDGVSSYEQYF
TGCAGTGCCTCCGACGGGGTCAGCTCCTACGAGCAGTACTTC
>NA|TRBJ2-1|few|TRBV10-2
CASSARGWGNEQFF
TGCGCCAGCAGTGCAAGGGGATGGGGGAATGAGCAGTTCTTC
>NA|TRBJ1-2|once|TRBV20-1
CSARDPAGALQNYGYTF
TGCAGTGCTAGAGATCCGGCAGGGGCACTACAAAACTATGGCTACACCTTC
>NA|TRBJ1-4|few|TRBV5-1
CASSPFWSRVTNEKLFF
TGCGCCAGCAGCCCCTTTTGGAGCAGGGTCACTAATGAAAAACTGTTTTTT
>NA|TRBJ1-1|few|TRBV6-6
CASSYSGRLNTEAFF
TGTGCCAGCAGTTACTCGGGCAGATTGAACACTGAAGCTTTCTTT
>NA|TRBJ2-5|few|TRBV11-3
CASSSWTEQETQYF
TGTGCCAGCAGCTCGTGGACGGAACAAGAGACCCAGTACTTC
>TRBD2|TRBJ2-1|NA|TRBV9
CASSIPTSGRTNF
TGTGCCAGCAGCATTCCCACTAGCGGGAGGACCAACTTC
>TRBD1|TRBJ2-7|NA|TRBV28
CASSTRDSEYEQYF
TGTGCCAGCAGCACCCGGGACAGCGAATACGAGCAGTACTTC
>NA|TRBJ1-2|few|TRBV25-1
CASSESFSDTGERTF
TGTGCCAGCAGTGAATCATTCTCGGACACCGGAGAGCGTACCTTC
>TRBD1|TRBJ1-6|few|TRBV6-1
CASSGQQGAYSPLHF
TGTGCCAGCAGTGGACAACAGGGGGCGTATTCACCCCTCCACTTT
>TRBD2|TRBJ2-2|NA|TRBV28
CASRGTSGYTGELFF
TGTGCCAGCAGGGGGACTAGCGGGTATACCGGGGAGCTGTTTTTT
>NA|TRBJ2-3|NA|TRBV9
CASSVDSSFGTDTQYF
TGTGCCAGCAGCGTTGATTCTAGCTTCGGCACAGATACGCAGTATTTT
>TRBD1|TRBJ2-5|few|TRBV6-2/TRBV6-3
CASSVGQVEETQYF
TGTGCCAGCAGTGTCGGACAGGTAGAAGAGACCCAGTACTTC
>TRBD1|TRBJ1-6|NA|TRBV6-5
CASTSEYRGASPLHF
TGTGCCAGCACTTCGGAGTACAGGGGTGCTTCACCCCTCCACTTT
>NA|TRBJ2-5|NA|TRBV5-1
CASYKETQYF
TGCGCCAGCTATAAAGAGACCCAGTACTTC
>NA|TRBJ2-6|few|TRBV6-2/TRBV6-3
CASSYPRGSGANVLTF
TGTGCCAGCAGTTACCCCAGGGGCTCTGGGGCCAACGTCCTGACTTTC
>TRBD1|TRBJ1-6|few|TRBV12-3/TRBV12-4
CASSRQGNSPLHF
TGTGCCAGCAGTAGACAGGGGAATTCACCCCTCCACTTT
>TRBD1|TRBJ2-2|NA|TRBV11-2
CASSRDRGLGGELFF
TGTGCCAGCAGCCGGGACAGGGGGCTCGGCGGGGAGCTGTTTTTT
>TRBD2|TRBJ2-3|NA|TRBV6-5
CASSLRGRLRSTDTQYF
TGTGCCAGCAGTCTGCGCGGGAGACTGAGGAGCACAGATACGCAGTATTTT
>TRBD2|TRBJ2-1|few|TRBV28
CASTPTSGTYNEQFF
TGTGCCAGCACCCCGACTAGCGGTACCTACAATGAGCAGTTCTTC
>NA|TRBJ1-2|NA|TRBV6-1
CASSLTGSANYGYTF
TGTGCCAGCAGTCTAACAGGTTCAGCTAACTATGGCTACACCTTC
>TRBD1|TRBJ2-7|NA|TRBV5-1
CASSLAGQGQSYEQYF
TGCGCCAGCAGCTTGGCGGGACAGGGTCAATCCTACGAGCAGTACTTC
>NA|TRBJ2-2|NA|TRBV3-1
CASSQIDGTGELFF
TGTGCCAGCAGCCAGATAGACGGCACCGGGGAGCTGTTTTTT
>TRBD1|TRBJ2-5|NA|TRBV24-1
CATSDSGTAQETQYF
TGTGCCACCAGTGATTCCGGGACAGCCCAAGAGACCCAGTACTTC
>NA|TRBJ2-7|few|TRBV27
CASSLSDGSYEQYF
TGTGCCAGCAGTCTGAGTGACGGCTCCTACGAGCAGTACTTC
>TRBD1|TRBJ1-1|NA|TRBV7-7
CASSLAVRTGTTEAFF
TGTGCTAGCAGCTTAGCAGTCCGGACAGGGACCACTGAAGCTTTCTTT
>TRBD2|TRBJ2-1|NA|TRBV30
CAGAGLAAYNEQFF
TGTGCTGGCGCCGGACTAGCGGCCTACAATGAGCAGTTCTTC
>NA|TRBJ2-3|NA|TRBV7-2
CASSFTDTQYF
TGTGCCAGCAGCTTTACAGATACGCAGTATTTT
>NA|TRBJ2-1|many|TRBV28
CASSLELGSNEQFF
TGTGCCAGCAGTTTAGAACTCGGGTCGAATGAGCAGTTCTTC
>TRBD1|TRBJ2-7|NA|TRBV4-2
CASTLVPTGLNEQYF
TGTGCCAGCACCCTCGTACCGACAGGGCTCAACGAGCAGTACTTC
>NA|TRBJ2-7|NA|TRBV20-1
CSATVGGRIEQYF
TGCAGTGCCACCGTCGGCGGGCGGATCGAGCAGTACTTC
>TRBD1|TRBJ1-3|NA|TRBV6-5
CASSIQGALGNTIYF
TGTGCCAGCAGTATACAGGGGGCCTTAGGAAACACCATATATTTT
>NA|TRBJ1-3|NA|TRBV7-9
CASSRGNRASDTIYF
TGTGCCAGCAGCCGAGGGAACAGGGCGTCAGACACCATATATTTT
>TRBD2|TRBJ2-1|NA|TRBV7-2
CASSRGGPYNEQFF
TGTGCCAGCTCTCGCGGGGGTCCGTACAATGAGCAGTTCTTC
>NA|TRBJ1-2|NA|TRBV2
CASSGGGRINYGYTF
TGTGCCAGCAGTGGGGGGGGTAGAATAAACTATGGCTACACCTTC
>NA|TRBJ1-1|few|TRBV6-5
CASSYRGPTEAFF
TGTGCCAGCAGTTACAGGGGCCCCACTGAAGCTTTCTTT
>NA|TRBJ2-5|once|TRBV7-3
CASSLRLEETQYF
TGTGCCAGCAGCTTAAGGCTCGAGGAGACCCAGTACTTC
>TRBD1|TRBJ2-7|NA|TRBV12-3/TRBV12-4
CASRDRRSYEQYF
TGTGCCAGCAGGGACAGGCGATCCTACGAGCAGTACTTC
>NA|TRBJ1-1|NA|TRBV28
CASSQGGMNTEAFF
TGTGCCAGCAGCCAAGGGGGGATGAACACTGAAGCTTTCTTT
>TRBD1|TRBJ2-5|NA|TRBV27
CASSSLGDRGETQYF
TGTGCCAGCAGTTCTCTTGGGGACAGGGGAGAGACCCAGTACTTC
>TRBD1|TRBJ1-5|NA|TRBV28
CASSLSRGGNNQPQHF
TGTGCCAGCAGTTTATCGAGAGGGGGCAACAATCAGCCCCAGCATTTT
>NA|TRBJ1-5|NA|TRBV11-2
CASSLDSRTLWAQHF
TGTGCCAGCAGCTTAGATTCGAGGACTTTATGGGCCCAGCATTTT
>TRBD2|TRBJ2-1|NA|TRBV20-1
CSARDLAGPNEQFF
TGCAGTGCTAGGGACCTAGCGGGACCAAATGAGCAGTTCTTC
>TRBD2|TRBJ2-7|once|TRBV20-1
CSARDLASGYEQYF
TGCAGTGCTAGAGATCTGGCTAGCGGCTACGAGCAGTACTTC
>NA|TRBJ2-7|NA|TRBV7-8
CASSSGVRYEQYF
TGTGCCAGCAGCTCCGGAGTCCGATACGAGCAGTACTTC
>TRBD1|TRBJ1-1|few|TRBV6-9
CASPVTGGDTEAFF
TGTGCCAGCCCAGTTACAGGGGGAGACACTGAAGCTTTCTTT
>NA|TRBJ2-3|few|TRBV28
CASSLTPERTDTVTQYF
TGTGCCAGCAGTTTAACCCCGGAGCGGACAGATACGGTTACGCAGTATTTT
>TRBD2|TRBJ2-7|NA|TRBV12-3/TRBV12-4
CASSHTSAEAEQYF
TGTGCCAGCAGTCATACTAGCGCCGAAGCCGAGCAGTACTTC
>NA|TRBJ1-2|NA|TRBV11-2
CASSLGLQGVGYTF
TGTGCCAGCAGCTTAGGGCTACAGGGTGTTGGCTACACCTTC
>NA|TRBJ1-1|NA|TRBV11-3
CASSKNACGTEAFF
TGTGCCAGCAGCAAAAACGCCTGCGGCACTGAAGCTTTCTTT